The 17 T cell receptor beta chains presented below share a single source sample, sequenced in a study of cytomegalovirus exposure and HLA in healthy donors. With 60 Vbeta and 13 Jbeta primers, the PCR was carried out. Clones were sequenced by immunoSEQ multiplex PCR, and TCRdb holds only the in-frame ones, with some missing. The table shows about 150,000 clones, with 70% to 80% occurring only once. The sequencing sample was made of PBMCs. The source is a man aged 50-60 years in good health and CMV-seropositive.

This clone was seen a single time. The chain joins TRBV28 to TRBJ2-7; no firm D call. The CDR3 length is 14 residues. CDR1 and CDR2 from the germline V gene are MDHEN and SYDVKM. Trimming removed 5 bases from V and 0 bases from J, with 11 bases in between. The CDR3 DNA sequence: TGTGCCAGCAGTATTCTAAGGAGCTCCTACGAGCAGTACTTC. Its translation is CASSILRSSYEQYF.

Regarding this clone: The germline gene is not matched at one end of the junction; a read error may be the cause. The chain is built from TRBV7-9 and TRBJ2-3; 7 bases align to TRBD1. The CDR3 extends over 17 amino acids. The germline V gene encodes CDR1 SEHNR and CDR2 FQNEAQ (reference sequence). CDR3 DNA: TGTTCCAGCAGCTTAGACGAGGCAGGGGGAGCGGCAGATACGCAGTATTTT. This encodes CSSSLDEAGGAADTQYF. Combining the CDR3 with reference TRBV7-9 and TRBJ2-3 gives the whole variable domain DTGVSQNPRHKITKRGQNVTFRCDPISEHNRLYWYRQTLGQGPEFLTYFQNEAQLEKSRLLSDRFSAERPKGSFSTLEIQRTEQGDSAMYLCSSSLDEAGGAADTQYFGPGTRLTVL.

This rearrangement joins TRBV4-1 to TRBJ2-7, with 10 bases that match TRBD1. V lost 0 bases to trimming and J lost 3 bases; unmatched junction nucleotides: 5. This CDR3 has 16 residues. CDR1 is MGHRA and CDR2 is YSYEKL in the germline V gene. CDR3 in DNA: TGCGCCAGCAGCCAAGATCAGTGGACAGGGGGCTACGAGCAGTACTTC. Its protein is CASSQDQWTGGYEQYF.

The chain has TRBV27 and TRBJ2-3; 16 bases are a match to TRBD2. Germline loops: CDR1 MNHEY, CDR2 SMNVEV (reference sequence). There are 20 residues in the CDR3. V was pared by 4 bases and J by 6 bases, with 16 bases of the junction left unmatched. CDR3 in amino acids: CASSSGLAGGPVGRFDTQYF. The CDR3 DNA reads as TGTGCCAGCAGTTCGGGACTAGCGGGAGGGCCGGTCGGTAGGTTCGATACGCAGTATTTT.

The chain uses TRBV11-1 and TRBJ2-5; D possibly corresponds to TRBD2 (5 bases). Trimming shortened V by 7 bases and J by 2 bases, and 14 bases separated the two germline ends. In germline, CDR1 is SGHAT, CDR2 FQDESV (reference sequence). The CDR3 has 14 residues. The CDR3 sequence is CASNPSAGQETQYF. The CDR3 nucleotides are TGTGCCAGCAACCCTTCCGCGGGTCAAGAGACCCAGTACTTC.

The chain combines TRBV9 with TRBJ1-2; 8 bases line up with TRBD1. Losses at the gene ends were 5 bases for V and 7 bases for J; bases not matched to a gene: 4. Germline values: CDR1 SGDLS, CDR2 YYNGEE. CDR3 length equals 12 residues. CDR3 region: CASRPGGPGYTF. In nucleotides, the CDR3 is TGTGCCAGCAGGCCAGGGGGCCCTGGCTACACCTTC.

The chain carries TRBV30 and TRBJ2-2; the match to TRBD2 covers 7 bases. Germline values: CDR1 GTSNPN, CDR2 SVGIG (reference sequence). This CDR3 has 15 residues. V trimming: 4 bases; J trimming: 5 bases; junction bases outside the gene matches: 10. CDR3 loop: CAWIRRGSSTGELFF. CDR3 sequence (DNA): TGTGCCTGGATTCGTCGCGGGAGTTCTACCGGGGAGCTGTTTTTT.

This chain uses TRBV5-1 with TRBJ2-1; possibly TRBD2 for D (7 bases). Looked up from germline, CDR1 is SGHRS and CDR2 is YFSETQ. V lost 0 bases and J 6 bases, leaving 25 bases between the germline ends. The CDR3 sequence is 19 residues long. CDR3 bases: TGCGCCAGCAGCTTGGCCGGGGCGGGGGCCCTTGGATTCGGCAATGAGCAGTTCTTC. This gives the protein CASSLAGAGALGFGNEQFF.

The CDR3 DNA reads TGTGCCAGTAGTAGGATAGCGGGAGTCTACAATGAGCAGTTCTTC. This codes for CASSRIAGVYNEQFF. V usage is TRBV19 and J usage is TRBJ2-1; 9 nucleotides line up with TRBD2. This CDR3 is 15 amino acids long. Per germline, CDR1 LNHDA and CDR2 SQIVND (reference sequence). The junction had 4 bases not matched to a gene; V was cut back by 4 bases and J by 3 bases.

To note about this clone: A read error is likely, as this CDR3 ends without the conserved phenylalanine or tryptophan. The DNA is omitted, as the CDR3 cannot be located on it reliably, and the CDR3 follows TCRdb's listing. The V gene is TRBV5-5, the J gene TRBJ2-7; the table assigns TRBD2, which was not confirmed against the DNA. From its first to its last residue, the CDR3 has 9 amino acids. Germline V gene sequence: CDR1 SGHKS, CDR2 YYEKEE (reference sequence). CDR3 amino acids: CASSLSGRL.

As concerns this clone: The sample has other DNA sequences that encode this CDR3 too. V usage is TRBV5-1 and J usage is TRBJ1-1; D might be TRBD1 (6 bases). Trimming cost V 0 bases and J 1 base, with 7 bases left between them. Germline V lookup: CDR1 SGHRS, CDR2 YFSETQ. This CDR3 is built from 14 residues. This chain's CDR3 is CASSLVGGNTEAFF. The CDR3 DNA reads TGCGCCAGCAGCTTGGTAGGGGGGAACACTGAAGCTTTCTTT.

This sequence joins TRBV10-1 and TRBJ2-1; 10 bases are shared with TRBD1. The CDR3 loop spans 16 amino acids. Germline assignment: CDR1 WNHNN and CDR2 SYGVQD (reference sequence). The junction had 9 bases not matched to a gene; V was cut back by 2 bases and J by 8 bases. In DNA, the CDR3 is TGCGCCAGCAGTGAGGGGCCGGGGACAGGGGTCCATGAGCAGTTCTTC. It is translated as CASSEGPGTGVHEQFF.

This sequence joins TRBV11-2 and TRBJ1-5; a possible D gene is TRBD1 (5 bases). There are 14 residues in the CDR3. The V end lost 5 bases, the J end lost 7 bases, and 15 bases lay between the germline ends. Looked up from germline, CDR1 is SGHAT and CDR2 is FQNNGV. The CDR3 DNA reads as TGTGCCAGCAGCCCCCGGGGCGGGAGACAGCCCCAGCATTTT. This gives the protein CASSPRGGRQPQHF.

This chain joins TRBV5-1 and TRBJ1-6; D is possibly TRBD1 (6 bases). This CDR3 comprises 15 residues. V was cut by 4 bases and J by 6 bases, with 14 bases left in between. Germline V gene lookup returns CDR1 SGHRS and CDR2 YFSETQ. CDR3 bases: TGCGCCAGCAGCCTAAAACAGGGTTTTAATTCACCCCTCCACTTT. Its translation is CASSLKQGFNSPLHF.

The rearrangement joins TRBV5-6 to TRBJ2-1; no firm D call. CDR3 length equals 16 residues. V lost 0 bases and J lost 3, with 13 bases in between. Germline CDR1 is SGHDT and CDR2 is YYEEEE. The CDR3 coding sequence is TGTGCCAGCAGCTTGGTTCCCCAGGATTTCTACAATGAGCAGTTCTTC. Protein product: CASSLVPQDFYNEQFF.

The CDR3 is CASSLAPTGQSSYNEQFF. CDR3 nucleotide sequence: TGTGCCAGCAGCTTGGCCCCCACAGGGCAAAGCTCCTACAATGAGCAGTTCTTC. The J gene is TRBJ2-1, the V gene TRBV5-4; the D gene is possibly TRBD1 (6 bases). This CDR3 has 18 amino acids. Germline V lookup: CDR1 SGHNT, CDR2 YYREEE (reference sequence). Trimming pared 0 bases from V and 0 bases from J, leaving 16 bases between.

A single count supports this clone. This rearrangement joins TRBV11-3 to TRBJ2-3, with 9 bases that match TRBD1. V lost 0 bases and J lost 3; bases outside the gene matches: 1. The CDR3 has 15 amino acids. The germline CDR1 and CDR2 sequences are SGHNT and YENEEA. As DNA, the CDR3 is TGTGCCAGCAGCTTAGAGGGGACAGGGACAGATACGCAGTATTTT. Protein: CASSLEGTGTDTQYF.